Each of the 16 T cell receptor beta chains below was sequenced from the same sample in a study of T cell repertoires in cytomegalovirus infection. TCRdb recomputed calls from the reads with MiXCR, one row per CDR3 protein. The profile covers 340,000 or so distinct CDR3 sequences, with around 25% appearing a single time and 10% to 15% taken by the ten largest. No cognate antigen is known for these TCRs. Sample: cultured PBMCs, taken from culture after CMV antigen stimulation. The source is a human donor in good health (CMV status not recorded). Some clones in this sample may be carry-over from other donors' samples.

The rearrangement links TRBV12-3 or TRBV12-4 to TRBJ2-7, with 7 bases aligning to TRBD1. V lost 6 bases and J lost 12; bases outside the gene matches: 11. The CDR3 has 12 residues. CDR3 nucleotides: TGTGCCAGCAGGATGGGGACAGACCACCCGTACTTC. Translating gives CASRMGTDHPYF.

This clonotype was seen ten or more times. This chain links TRBV5-6 with TRBJ2-7, with D uncertain. V was shortened by 0 bases and J by 3 bases, with 7 bases between the two germline ends. The CDR3 length is 13 residues. CDR1 and CDR2 (germline): SGHDT, YYEEEE. DNA for the CDR3: TGTGCCAGCAGCTTGGGGGGTGTCTACGAGCAGTACTTC. It encodes CASSLGGVYEQYF.

The sample holds a few counts of this clonotype. J is TRBJ1-1 and V is TRBV7-9; 7 bases are a match to TRBD1. CDR1 is SEHNR, CDR2 FQNEAQ, per germline (reference sequence). There are 13 residues in the CDR3. V trimming: 5 bases; J trimming: 0 bases; junction bases outside the gene matches: 0. The CDR3: CASSGTVNTEAFF. The CDR3 region has the DNA TGTGCCAGCAGCGGGACAGTGAACACTGAAGCTTTCTTT.

At least ten counts were recorded for this clonotype. The chain combines TRBV7-6 with TRBJ2-6, with no clear D. V was clipped by 5 bases and J by 1 base, with 15 bases between them. The germline CDR1 and CDR2 sequences are SGHVS and FNYEAQ. The CDR3 spans 17 residues. CDR3 bases: TGTGCCAGCAGCCCGAAGCAACCAGGTTCTGGGGCCAACGTCCTGACTTTC. It translates to CASSPKQPGSGANVLTF.

The chain couples TRBV12-3 or TRBV12-4 to TRBJ1-1; D may be TRBD1 (5 bases). The V gene lost 6 bases and the J gene lost 9 bases, with 17 bases spanning the gap. CDR3 length: 13 residues. This chain's CDR3 is CASRPGGEWKAFF. CDR3 nucleotides: TGTGCCAGCAGACCTGGAGGGGAGTGGAAAGCTTTCTTT.

The chain joins TRBV28 to TRBJ2-3; 7 positions match TRBD2. The CDR3 has 17 residues. In germline, CDR1 is MDHEN, CDR2 SYDVKM. The J segment lost 4 bases and the V segment lost 4 bases, leaving 14 bases of the junction unmatched. In nucleotides, the CDR3 is TGTGCCAGCAGTTCCCGGACTAGATCAACGGTCGCAGATACGCAGTATTTT. Encoded protein: CASSSRTRSTVADTQYF.

The V call is TRBV12-3 or TRBV12-4, the J call TRBJ2-3; TRBD2 might be the D (6 bases). The ends were cut back, 6 bases at V and 2 bases at J, with 15 bases in the middle. The CDR3 is 15 amino acids. The CDR3: CASSRLSGYTDTQYF. The CDR3 coding sequence is TGTGCCAGCAGCAGACTTAGCGGATACACAGATACGCAGTATTTT.

The chain is built from TRBV27 and TRBJ2-4; a weak D match, TRBD2 (5 bases). The CDR3 extends over 15 amino acids. V lost 5 bases and J lost 0, with 11 bases in between. Germline V gene data show CDR1 as MNHEY and CDR2 as SMNVEV (reference sequence). This chain's CDR3 is CASSPHGGAKNIQYF. For the CDR3, the DNA is TGTGCCAGCAGTCCCCACGGAGGAGCCAAAAACATTCAGTACTTC.

This clonotype was counted ten times or more. The chain carries TRBV9 and TRBJ2-2; 12 bases are shared with TRBD2. Germline V gene lookup returns CDR1 SGDLS and CDR2 YYNGEE. The junction had 4 bases not matched to a gene; V was cut back by 2 bases and J by 5 bases. The CDR3 consists of 16 residues. CDR3 DNA: TGTGCCAGCAGCGTCTCTAGCGGGAGGGGAACCGGGGAGCTGTTTTTT. Translated: CASSVSSGRGTGELFF.

The sample holds a few counts of this clonotype. The chain carries TRBV19 and TRBJ2-5, with a possible D match to TRBD1 (5 bases). From germline, CDR1 is LNHDA and CDR2 SQIVND (reference sequence). Trimming took 6 bases from V and 5 from J, leaving 22 bases between them. This CDR3 is built from 16 residues. The CDR3 nucleotides are TGTGCCAGTAGCACGTCTCTCCTTTGGGGCTTGGAGACCCAGTACTTC. Encoded protein: CASSTSLLWGLETQYF.

This clonotype was found a few times. The V and J genes are TRBV4-2 and TRBJ2-3, with 9 bases that match TRBD2. V dropped 2 bases and J dropped 5; count of bases not matched to a gene: 17. CDR1 is LGHNA and CDR2 is YNFKEQ in the germline V gene. This CDR3 region has 19 residues. The CDR3 DNA reads as TGTGCCAGCAGCCAACCCCTCGGGGTAGCGGGAGCAGAAGAAGATACGCAGTATTTT. Protein product: CASSQPLGVAGAEEDTQYF.

The chain combines TRBV20-1 with TRBJ2-5; no clear D gene. The CDR3 sequence is 15 residues long. The V gene's germline CDR1 is DFQATT and CDR2 SNEGSKA (reference sequence). Trimming took 3 bases from V and 2 from J, leaving 16 bases between them. As DNA, the CDR3 is TGCAGTGCTAGTTCGGCTTCTCTCGGACAAGAGACCCAGTACTTC. It codes for CSASSASLGQETQYF.

The rearrangement uses TRBV2 and TRBJ2-5, with a tentative D call TRBD1 (5 bases). The V end lost 6 bases, the J end lost 5 bases, and 13 bases lay between the germline ends. Germline CDR1 and CDR2: SNHLY and FYNNEI. The CDR3 covers 13 residues. CDR3 in DNA: TGTGCCAGCAGATCTCAGGGTTCGGAGACCCAGTACTTC. This codes for CASRSQGSETQYF.

This clonotype has at least ten counts. This chain joins TRBV6-6 and TRBJ2-1, with 10 bases lining up with TRBD2. The ends lost 0 bases at V and 5 bases at J; junction bases unmatched: 4. Germline CDR1 MNHNY, CDR2 SVGAGI (reference sequence). CDR3 size: 16 residues. CDR3 residues: CASSYSKSGRDNEQFF. The CDR3 region has the DNA TGTGCCAGCAGTTACTCGAAGAGCGGGAGGGACAATGAGCAGTTCTTC.

The table lists this clonotype with many counts. J is TRBJ2-1 and V is TRBV28, with 7 bases that match TRBD2. Germline V CDR1 and CDR2: MDHEN, SYDVKM. The CDR3 length is 16 residues. With V trimmed by 1 base and J by 5 bases, 8 bases remained unmatched. The CDR3 sequence: CASSLFPGLGNNEQFF. Written as DNA, the CDR3 is TGTGCCAGCAGTTTATTCCCCGGACTAGGTAACAATGAGCAGTTCTTC.

The rearrangement joins TRBV6-5 to TRBJ2-1; TRBD2 might be the D (6 bases). CDR1 MNHEY and CDR2 SVGAGI come from the germline V gene. V lost 0 bases to trimming and J lost 4 bases, with 10 bases between them. The CDR3 has 15 amino acids. The CDR3 region has the DNA TGTGCCAGCAGTTACTCGGACTACCCTTACAATGAGCAGTTCTTC. It translates to CASSYSDYPYNEQFF.